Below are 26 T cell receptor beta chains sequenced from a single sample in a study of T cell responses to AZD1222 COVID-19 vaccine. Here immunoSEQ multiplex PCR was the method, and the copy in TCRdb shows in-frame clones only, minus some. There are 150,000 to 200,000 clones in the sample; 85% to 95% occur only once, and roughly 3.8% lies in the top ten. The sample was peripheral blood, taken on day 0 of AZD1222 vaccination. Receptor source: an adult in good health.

CDR3 DNA sequence: TGCGCCAGCAGCTTGTTTAGGACTAGCGGCCCTGGGACAGATACGCAGTATTTT. Its translation: CASSLFRTSGPGTDTQYF. The chain links TRBV5-1 to TRBJ2-3; 10 bases are a match to TRBD2. V lost 1 base to trimming and J lost 3 bases; unmatched junction nucleotides: 11. Germline V gene data show CDR1 as SGHRS and CDR2 as YFSETQ. The CDR3 totals 18 residues.

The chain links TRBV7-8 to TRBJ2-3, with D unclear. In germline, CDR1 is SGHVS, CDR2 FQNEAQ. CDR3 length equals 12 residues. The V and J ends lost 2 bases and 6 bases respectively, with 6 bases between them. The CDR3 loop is CASSLSRDTQYF. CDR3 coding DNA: TGTGCCAGCAGCTTATCTCGGGATACGCAGTATTTT.

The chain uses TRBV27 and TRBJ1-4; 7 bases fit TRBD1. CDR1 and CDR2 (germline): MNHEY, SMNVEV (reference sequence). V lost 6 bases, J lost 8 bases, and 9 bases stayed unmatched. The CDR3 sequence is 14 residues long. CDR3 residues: CASRQGGGREKLFF. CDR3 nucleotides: TGTGCCAGCAGACAAGGGGGCGGGCGAGAAAAACTGTTTTTT.

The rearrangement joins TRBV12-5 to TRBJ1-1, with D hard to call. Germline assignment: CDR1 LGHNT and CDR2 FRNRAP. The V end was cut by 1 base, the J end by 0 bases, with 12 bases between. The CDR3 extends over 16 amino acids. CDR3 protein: CASGLARENMNTEAFF. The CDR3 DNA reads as TGTGCTAGTGGTTTGGCAAGGGAGAATATGAACACTGAAGCTTTCTTT. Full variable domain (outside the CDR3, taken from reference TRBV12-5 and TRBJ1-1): DARVTQTPRHKVTEMGQEVTMRCQPILGHNTVFWYRQTMMQGLELLAYFRNRAPLDDSGMPKDRFSAEMPDATLATLKIQPSEPRDSAVYFCASGLARENMNTEAFFGQGTRLTVV.

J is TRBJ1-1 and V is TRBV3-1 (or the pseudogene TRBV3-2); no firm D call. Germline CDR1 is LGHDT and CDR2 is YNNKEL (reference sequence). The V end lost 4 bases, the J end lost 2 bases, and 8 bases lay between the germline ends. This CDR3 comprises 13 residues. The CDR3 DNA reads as TGTGCCAGCAGCCCAACAGTTAACACTGAAGCTTTCTTT. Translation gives CASSPTVNTEAFF.

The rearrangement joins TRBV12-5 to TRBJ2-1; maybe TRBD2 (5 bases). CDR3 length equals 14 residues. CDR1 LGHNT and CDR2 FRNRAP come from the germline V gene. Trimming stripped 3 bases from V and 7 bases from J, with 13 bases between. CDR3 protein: CASGLRLTTNEQFF. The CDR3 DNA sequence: TGTGCTAGTGGTTTAAGGTTGACTACAAATGAGCAGTTCTTC. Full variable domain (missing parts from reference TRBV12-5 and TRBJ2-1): DARVTQTPRHKVTEMGQEVTMRCQPILGHNTVFWYRQTMMQGLELLAYFRNRAPLDDSGMPKDRFSAEMPDATLATLKIQPSEPRDSAVYFCASGLRLTTNEQFFGPGTRLTVL.

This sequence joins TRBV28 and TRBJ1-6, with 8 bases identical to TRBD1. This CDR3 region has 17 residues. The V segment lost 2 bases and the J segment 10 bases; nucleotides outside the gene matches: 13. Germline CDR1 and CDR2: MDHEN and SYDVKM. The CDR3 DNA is TGTGCCAGCAGTTTAATGGGGCAGGGGGCGTTCCAGTCACCCCTCCACTTT. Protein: CASSLMGQGAFQSPLHF.

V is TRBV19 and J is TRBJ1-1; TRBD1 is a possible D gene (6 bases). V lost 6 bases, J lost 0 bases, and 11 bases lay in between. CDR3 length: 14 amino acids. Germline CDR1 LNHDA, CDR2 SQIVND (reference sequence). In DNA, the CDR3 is TGTGCCAGTAGGAACAGGGAAGTGAACACTGAAGCTTTCTTT. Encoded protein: CASRNREVNTEAFF.

The DNA of the CDR3 is TGCGCCAGCAGCTTGGCCCTTCGAACTGAAGCTTTCTTT. Its protein is CASSLALRTEAFF. V usage is TRBV5-1 and J usage is TRBJ1-1, with D unclear. The V end was cut by 0 bases, the J end by 5 bases, with 8 bases between. Germline lookup yields CDR1 SGHRS and CDR2 YFSETQ. The CDR3 is 13 residues long.

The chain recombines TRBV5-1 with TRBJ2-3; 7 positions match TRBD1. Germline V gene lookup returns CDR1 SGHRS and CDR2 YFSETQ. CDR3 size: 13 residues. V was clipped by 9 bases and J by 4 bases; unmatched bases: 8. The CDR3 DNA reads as TGCGCCACTCGACAGGGTACGTCAGATACGCAGTATTTT. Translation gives CATRQGTSDTQYF. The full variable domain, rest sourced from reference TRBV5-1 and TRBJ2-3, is KAGVTQTPRYLIKTRGQQVTLSCSPISGHRSVSWYQQTPGQGLQFLFEYFSETQRNKGNFPGRFSGRQFSNSRSEMNVSTLELGDSALYLCATRQGTSDTQYFGPGTRLTVL.

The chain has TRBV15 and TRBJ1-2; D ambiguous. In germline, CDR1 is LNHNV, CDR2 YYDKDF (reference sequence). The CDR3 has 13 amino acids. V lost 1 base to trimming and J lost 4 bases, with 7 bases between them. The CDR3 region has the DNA TGTGCCACCAGCAGAGCTTCGCTCTATGGCTACACCTTC. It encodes CATSRASLYGYTF.

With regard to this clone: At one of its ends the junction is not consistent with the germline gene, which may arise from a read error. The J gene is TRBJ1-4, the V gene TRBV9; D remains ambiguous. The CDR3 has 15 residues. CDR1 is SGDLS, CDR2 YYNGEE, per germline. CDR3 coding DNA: TGTGCCGGCAGCCCCCAGACGGCAACTAATGAAAAACTGTTTTTT. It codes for CAGSPQTATNEKLFF.

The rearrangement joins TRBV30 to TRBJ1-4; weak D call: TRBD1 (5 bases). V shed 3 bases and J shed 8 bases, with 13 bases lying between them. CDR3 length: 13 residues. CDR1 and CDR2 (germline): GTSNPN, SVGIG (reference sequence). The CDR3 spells CAWRLQGGEKLFF. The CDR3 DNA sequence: TGTGCCTGGAGGTTGCAGGGAGGAGAAAAACTGTTTTTT.

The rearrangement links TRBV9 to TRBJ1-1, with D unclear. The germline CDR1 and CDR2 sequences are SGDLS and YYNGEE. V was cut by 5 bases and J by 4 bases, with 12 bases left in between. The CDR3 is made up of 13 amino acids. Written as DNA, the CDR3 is TGTGCCAGCAGGGGCCAAGGAGCCACTGAAGCTTTCTTT. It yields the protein CASRGQGATEAFF. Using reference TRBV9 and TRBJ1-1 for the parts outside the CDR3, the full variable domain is DSGVTQTPKHLITATGQRVTLRCSPRSGDLSVYWYQQSLDQGLQFLIQYYNGEERAKGNILERFSAQQFPDLHSELNLSSLELGDSALYFCASRGQGATEAFFGQGTRLTVV.

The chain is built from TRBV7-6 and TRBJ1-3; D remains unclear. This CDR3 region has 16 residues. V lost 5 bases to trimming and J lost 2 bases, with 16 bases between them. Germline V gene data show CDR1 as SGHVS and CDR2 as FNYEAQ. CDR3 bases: TGTGCCAGCAGCGAAGAAAGGTGTAGGACTGGAAACACCATATATTTT. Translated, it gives CASSEERCRTGNTIYF.

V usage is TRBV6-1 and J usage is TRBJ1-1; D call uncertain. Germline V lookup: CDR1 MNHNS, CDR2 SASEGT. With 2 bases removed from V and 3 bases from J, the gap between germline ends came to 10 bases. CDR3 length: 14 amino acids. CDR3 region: CASSESDGDTEAFF. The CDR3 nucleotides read TGTGCCAGCAGTGAATCGGACGGAGACACTGAAGCTTTCTTT.

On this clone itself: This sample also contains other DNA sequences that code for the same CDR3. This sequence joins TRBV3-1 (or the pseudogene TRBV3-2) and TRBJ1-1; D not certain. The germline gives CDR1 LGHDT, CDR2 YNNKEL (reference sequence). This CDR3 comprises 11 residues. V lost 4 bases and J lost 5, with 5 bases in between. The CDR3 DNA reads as TGTGCCAGCAGCCGGGGAACTGAAGCTTTCTTT. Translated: CASSRGTEAFF.

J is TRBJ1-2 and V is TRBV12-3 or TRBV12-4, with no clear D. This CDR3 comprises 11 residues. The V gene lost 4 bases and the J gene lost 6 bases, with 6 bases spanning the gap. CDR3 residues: CASSSLNGYTF. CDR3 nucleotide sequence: TGTGCCAGCAGTTCGTTGAATGGCTACACCTTC.

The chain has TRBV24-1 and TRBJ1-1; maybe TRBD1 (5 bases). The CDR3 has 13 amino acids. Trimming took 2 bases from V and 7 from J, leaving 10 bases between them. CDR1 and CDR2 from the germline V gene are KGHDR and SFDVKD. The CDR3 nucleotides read TGTGCCACCAGTGATTGGTCAGGGAATGAAGCTTTCTTT. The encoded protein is CATSDWSGNEAFF.

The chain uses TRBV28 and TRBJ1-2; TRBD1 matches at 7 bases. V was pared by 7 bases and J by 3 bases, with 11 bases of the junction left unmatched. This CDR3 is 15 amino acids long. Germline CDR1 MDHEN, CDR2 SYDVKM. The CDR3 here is CASTQRDRIYYGYTF. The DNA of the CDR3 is TGTGCCAGCACCCAAAGGGACAGAATCTACTATGGCTACACCTTC.

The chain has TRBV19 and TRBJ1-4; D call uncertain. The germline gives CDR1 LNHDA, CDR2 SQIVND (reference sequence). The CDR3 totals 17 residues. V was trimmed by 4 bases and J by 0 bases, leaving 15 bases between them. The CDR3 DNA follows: TGTGCCAGTAGTAAGCTGAATCCGCTTGCAACTAATGAAAAACTGTTTTTT. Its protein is CASSKLNPLATNEKLFF.

The CDR3 nucleotides read TGTGCCAGCAGTTACTCAACACAGCCCCAGCATTTT. As protein: CASSYSTQPQHF. This sequence joins TRBV6-6 and TRBJ1-5; D is unresolved. The CDR3 has 12 amino acids. CDR1 and CDR2 (germline): MNHNY, SVGAGI (reference sequence). Deletions cut 0 bases from V and 7 bases from J, with 4 bases between.

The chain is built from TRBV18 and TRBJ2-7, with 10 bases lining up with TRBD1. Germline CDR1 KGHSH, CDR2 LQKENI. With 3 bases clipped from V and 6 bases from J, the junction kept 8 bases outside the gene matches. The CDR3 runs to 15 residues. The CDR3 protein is CASSPPGQGGLEQYF. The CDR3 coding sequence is TGTGCCAGCTCACCTCCTGGACAGGGGGGACTCGAGCAGTACTTC.

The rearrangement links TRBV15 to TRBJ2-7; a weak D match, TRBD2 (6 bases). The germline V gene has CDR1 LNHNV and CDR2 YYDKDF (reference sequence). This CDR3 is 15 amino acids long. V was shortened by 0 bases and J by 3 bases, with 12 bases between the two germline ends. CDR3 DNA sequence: TGTGCCACCAGCAGAGATCCCGGACTACGCTACGAGCAGTACTTC. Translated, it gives CATSRDPGLRYEQYF.

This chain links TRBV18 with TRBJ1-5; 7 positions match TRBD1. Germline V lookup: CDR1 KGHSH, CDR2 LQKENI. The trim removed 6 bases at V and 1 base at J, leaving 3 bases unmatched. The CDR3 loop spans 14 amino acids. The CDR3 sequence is CASSLDRSNQPQHF. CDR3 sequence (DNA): TGTGCCAGCTCGTTGGACAGGAGCAATCAGCCCCAGCATTTT.

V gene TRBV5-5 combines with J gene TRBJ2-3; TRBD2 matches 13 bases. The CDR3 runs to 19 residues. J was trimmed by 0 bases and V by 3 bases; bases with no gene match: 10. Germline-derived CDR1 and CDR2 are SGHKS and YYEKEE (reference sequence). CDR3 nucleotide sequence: TGTGCCAGCAGCTCGAGATGGACTAGCGGGAGTGGGAGCACAGATACGCAGTATTTT. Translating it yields CASSSRWTSGSGSTDTQYF.